The 29 T cell receptor beta chains given below trace back to one sample, sequenced in a study of cytomegalovirus exposure and HLA in healthy donors. The PCR employed 60 Vbeta primers together with 13 Jbeta primers. Sequenced by immunoSEQ multiplex PCR; TCRdb stores in-frame clones only, minus some. The sample contains hundreds of thousands of clones, around 80% of which appear only once. The specimen sequenced was PBMCs. The receptor set was obtained from a woman in her 40s in good health and CMV-seronegative.

The chain combines TRBV5-4 with TRBJ1-4; D possibly corresponds to TRBD1 (6 bases). V was clipped by 0 bases and J by 3 bases, with 6 bases between them. This CDR3 is 14 amino acids long. The germline V gene has CDR1 SGHNT and CDR2 YYREEE (reference sequence). DNA for the CDR3: TGTGCCAGCAGCTTGGGGACAGCTAATGAAAAACTGTTTTTT. Translating gives CASSLGTANEKLFF.

The rearrangement joins TRBV28 to TRBJ2-5; TRBD2 aligns across 10 bases. Germline CDR1 and CDR2: MDHEN and SYDVKM. V lost 2 bases and J lost 3; bases outside the gene matches: 9. The CDR3 contains 17 residues. The CDR3 coding sequence is TGTGCCAGCAGTTTACAGCTAGCGGGGGCTTCCAAAGAGACCCAGTACTTC. Its protein is CASSLQLAGASKETQYF.

The rearrangement links TRBV6-5 to TRBJ1-5, with D perhaps matching TRBD1 (6 bases). Trimming shortened V by 6 bases and J by 0 bases, and 9 bases separated the two germline ends. This CDR3 contains 14 residues. Germline CDR1 reads MNHEY; CDR2 reads SVGAGI. CDR3 in DNA: TGTGCCAGCAGGAAGGACAGTAGCAATCAGCCCCAGCATTTT. The encoded protein is CASRKDSSNQPQHF.

The genes are TRBV2 and TRBJ1-1; the D gene is possibly TRBD1 (5 bases). With 2 bases removed from V and 5 bases from J, the gap between germline ends came to 9 bases. Germline V gives CDR1 SNHLY, CDR2 FYNNEI. The length of the CDR3 is 13 residues. The CDR3 protein is CASSESGGTEAFF. In DNA, the CDR3 is TGTGCCAGCAGTGAATCGGGGGGTACTGAAGCTTTCTTT.

The chain recombines TRBV19 with TRBJ1-5; 7 nucleotides align to TRBD1. The germline V gene encodes CDR1 LNHDA and CDR2 SQIVND (reference sequence). V shed 6 bases, J shed 7 bases, and the junction held 9 bases outside the gene matches. The CDR3 has 14 amino acids. The CDR3 sequence is CASSLGQVGQPQHF. The CDR3 DNA reads TGTGCCAGTAGCCTTGGACAGGTAGGCCAGCCCCAGCATTTT.

The chain has TRBV18 and TRBJ2-5, with D maybe TRBD2 (6 bases). The CDR3 has 14 amino acids. CDR1 is KGHSH and CDR2 is LQKENI in the germline V gene. V lost 2 bases to trimming and J lost 5 bases, with 12 bases between them. The chain's CDR3 is CASSPTRAGETQYF. The CDR3 bases are TGTGCCAGCTCACCAACTAGGGCGGGGGAGACCCAGTACTTC.

This chain connects TRBV9 to TRBJ1-4, with a tentative D call TRBD1 (5 bases). V was shortened by 3 bases and J by 3 bases, with 12 bases between the two germline ends. CDR1 and CDR2 from the germline V gene are SGDLS and YYNGEE. The length of the CDR3 is 15 residues. The CDR3 loop reads CASSAGGVSNEKLFF. In DNA, the CDR3 is TGTGCCAGCAGCGCGGGGGGGGTATCTAATGAAAAACTGTTTTTT.

The chain uses TRBV2 and TRBJ2-7, with TRBD2 matching 12 bases. The CDR3 loop spans 14 amino acids. The trim removed 6 bases at V and 7 bases at J, leaving 7 bases unmatched. Germline values: CDR1 SNHLY, CDR2 FYNNEI. As DNA, the CDR3 is TGTGCCAGCAGGTCTAGCGGGGGGGGCCTGGAGCAGTACTTC. Encoded protein: CASRSSGGGLEQYF.

The rearrangement links TRBV27 to TRBJ1-6, with 9 bases lining up with TRBD1. The germline V gene encodes CDR1 MNHEY and CDR2 SMNVEV (reference sequence). The trim removed 2 bases at V and 6 bases at J, leaving 8 bases unmatched. CDR3 length equals 17 residues. The CDR3 coding sequence is TGTGCCAGCAGTTTAGTCAGGACAGGGGCGAGTAATTCACCCCTCCACTTT. Its protein is CASSLVRTGASNSPLHF.

J is TRBJ2-7 and V is TRBV6-1; D perhaps matches TRBD1 (6 bases). Per germline, CDR1 MNHNS and CDR2 SASEGT. The CDR3 extends over 13 amino acids. V lost 3 bases to trimming and J lost 2 bases, with 8 bases between them. CDR3 sequence reads: CASSDWTAYEQYF. Written as DNA, the CDR3 is TGTGCCAGCAGTGATTGGACAGCCTACGAGCAGTACTTC.

CDR3 DNA sequence: TGTGCCAGCTCACAGGGGCAGGTGACAACTAATGAAAAACTGTTTTTT. Residues: CASSQGQVTTNEKLFF. The rearrangement uses TRBV18 and TRBJ1-4; D possibly corresponds to TRBD1 (5 bases). V was shortened by 4 bases and J by 0 bases, with 12 bases between the two germline ends. The germline V gene has CDR1 KGHSH and CDR2 LQKENI. The CDR3 has 16 residues.

The chain recombines TRBV25-1 with TRBJ1-6; TRBD1 aligns across 7 bases. The CDR3 length is 15 residues. The germline V gene encodes CDR1 MGHDK and CDR2 SYGVNS. The junction had 4 bases not matched to a gene; V was cut back by 1 base and J by 7 bases. The CDR3 loop reads CASSESGTANSPLHF. The CDR3 nucleotides read TGTGCCAGCAGTGAATCCGGGACAGCCAATTCACCCCTCCACTTT.

The chain couples TRBV15 to TRBJ1-2, with a possible D match to TRBD1 (6 bases). The length of the CDR3 is 15 residues. Germline V gives CDR1 LNHNV, CDR2 YYDKDF (reference sequence). Deletions cut 5 bases from V and 0 bases from J, with 13 bases between. The CDR3 protein is CATSARRQANYGYTF. CDR3 sequence (DNA): TGTGCCACCAGCGCCCGAAGACAGGCTAACTATGGCTACACCTTC.

The chain uses TRBV18 and TRBJ2-3, with D possibly being TRBD2 (6 bases). CDR3 length: 15 amino acids. Germline lookup yields CDR1 KGHSH and CDR2 LQKENI. The ends were cut back, 6 bases at V and 2 bases at J, with 15 bases in the middle. CDR3 DNA sequence: TGTGCCAGCTCCCCCTCCGCGGGAACCACAGATACGCAGTATTTT. It encodes CASSPSAGTTDTQYF.

J is TRBJ2-3 and V is TRBV7-2; 9 bases map to TRBD2. Germline V gene lookup returns CDR1 SGHTA and CDR2 FQGNSA. CDR3 length: 15 amino acids. Unmatched junction bases numbered 0, after V lost 1 base and J lost 1 base. This chain's CDR3 is CASSLGTSGTDTQYF. The CDR3 DNA reads as TGTGCCAGCAGCTTAGGGACTAGCGGCACAGATACGCAGTATTTT. Full variable domain (outside the CDR3, taken from reference TRBV7-2 and TRBJ2-3): GAGVSQSPSNKVTEKGKDVELRCDPISGHTALYWYRQSLGQGLEFLIYFQGNSAPDKSGLPSDRFSAERTGGSVSTLTIQRTQQEDSAVYLCASSLGTSGTDTQYFGPGTRLTVL.

V is TRBV4-1 and J is TRBJ1-1; the match to TRBD1 covers 11 bases. Germline assignment: CDR1 MGHRA and CDR2 YSYEKL. Trimming took 5 bases from V and 0 from J; bases not matched to a gene: 2. The CDR3 spans 15 residues. The CDR3 sequence is CASSWTGGLNTEAFF. As DNA, the CDR3 is TGCGCCAGCAGCTGGACAGGGGGCTTGAACACTGAAGCTTTCTTT.

The V call is TRBV4-2, the J call TRBJ1-5; tentative D call: TRBD1 (6 bases). CDR1 and CDR2 from the germline V gene are LGHNA and YNFKEQ. Trimming took off 0 bases at V and 0 bases at J, with 12 bases between the two ends. This CDR3 has 17 amino acids. The CDR3, as DNA: TGTGCCAGCAGCCAAGACAGGGGCCCTTATAGCAATCAGCCCCAGCATTTT. Protein: CASSQDRGPYSNQPQHF.

This clone was seen more than once but under ten times. This chain links TRBV6-5 with TRBJ1-4, with D tentatively TRBD1 (6 bases). The length of the CDR3 is 15 residues. Trimming left V 4 bases short and J 3 bases short, with 12 bases between. The germline CDR1 and CDR2 sequences are MNHEY and SVGAGI. The CDR3 protein is CASSSRGSPNEKLFF. CDR3 DNA: TGTGCCAGCAGTTCCAGGGGCAGTCCTAATGAAAAACTGTTTTTT.

The V and J genes are TRBV13 and TRBJ2-7, with 9 bases lining up with TRBD2. V trimming: 3 bases; J trimming: 0 bases; junction bases outside the gene matches: 0. Germline loops: CDR1 PRHDT, CDR2 FYEKMQ (reference sequence). The CDR3 loop spans 14 amino acids. The CDR3 spells CASSFSGSSYEQYF. In DNA, the CDR3 is TGTGCCAGCAGCTTTAGCGGGAGCTCCTACGAGCAGTACTTC.

The chain has TRBV7-9 and TRBJ1-2; D ambiguous. The CDR3 length is 10 residues. The germline CDR1 and CDR2 sequences are SEHNR and FQNEAQ (reference sequence). V lost 4 bases and J 7 bases, leaving 4 bases between the germline ends. DNA for the CDR3: TGTGCCAGCAGCTCGAGTGGCTACACCTTC. Its protein is CASSSSGYTF.

The V call is TRBV7-8, the J call TRBJ2-1, with 10 bases aligning to TRBD2. The V gene end was trimmed by 7 bases and the J gene end by 6 bases; junction bases not matched to a gene: 12. This CDR3 is 16 amino acids long. CDR1 is SGHVS and CDR2 is FQNEAQ in the germline V gene. The CDR3, as DNA: TGTGCCAGCAACAATATAGCGGGGGGCCTCGGCAATGAGCAGTTCTTC. It yields the protein CASNNIAGGLGNEQFF.

This chain joins TRBV7-2 and TRBJ2-5; TRBD1 aligns across 8 bases. The V gene's germline CDR1 is SGHTA and CDR2 FQGNSA. This CDR3 region has 15 residues. V gave up 4 bases and J gave up 9 bases; unmatched junction bases: 13. This CDR3 is CASSSRDRSYPPQYF. CDR3 coding DNA: TGTGCCAGCAGCTCCCGGGACAGGTCTTATCCGCCCCAGTACTTC. The full variable domain, in which reference TRBV7-2 and TRBJ2-5 provide the parts outside the CDR3, is GAGVSQSPSNKVTEKGKDVELRCDPISGHTALYWYRQSLGQGLEFLIYFQGNSAPDKSGLPSDRFSAERTGGSVSTLTIQRTQQEDSAVYLCASSSRDRSYPPQYFGPGTRLLVL.

The chain carries TRBV15 and TRBJ1-1; 7 positions agree with TRBD1. V lost 2 bases and J lost 7; bases outside the gene matches: 7. From germline, CDR1 is LNHNV and CDR2 YYDKDF (reference sequence). The CDR3 consists of 14 residues. CDR3 sequence: CATSRHTGVLEAFF. For the CDR3, the DNA is TGTGCCACCAGCAGACACACAGGGGTACTTGAAGCTTTCTTT. The full variable domain, in which reference TRBV15 and TRBJ1-1 provide the parts outside the CDR3, is DAMVIQNPRYQVTQFGKPVTLSCSQTLNHNVMYWYQQKSSQAPKLLFHYYDKDFNNEADTPDNFQSRRPNTSFCFLDIRSPGLGDTAMYLCATSRHTGVLEAFFGQGTRLTVV.

CDR3 sequence reads: CASSLGDTQETQYF. For the CDR3, the DNA is TGCGCCAGCAGCTTGGGGGACACCCAAGAGACCCAGTACTTC. This chain uses TRBV5-1 with TRBJ2-5; a possible D gene is TRBD1 (6 bases). CDR3 size: 14 residues. From germline, CDR1 is SGHRS and CDR2 YFSETQ. The germline V and J ends were trimmed by 0 bases and 1 base, with 7 bases remaining between them.

The genes are TRBV6-5 and TRBJ1-6, with 7 positions matching TRBD1. There are 14 residues in the CDR3. The germline V gene encodes CDR1 MNHEY and CDR2 SVGAGI. Trimming at V came to 2 bases and at J to 8 bases, leaving 3 bases not matched to a gene. The CDR3 nucleotides are TGTGCCAGCAGTTACGAGGGGGCGCATTCACCCCTCCACTTT. Its protein is CASSYEGAHSPLHF.

Points on this clone: Other DNA sequences in this specimen translate into the identical CDR3. V gene TRBV9 combines with J gene TRBJ1-1; D is unresolved. The CDR3 runs 14 residues. The germline V and J ends were trimmed by 0 bases and 2 bases, with 8 bases remaining between them. From germline, CDR1 is SGDLS and CDR2 YYNGEE. CDR3 sequence reads: CASSVGGSNTEAFF. The CDR3 bases are TGTGCCAGCAGCGTAGGAGGAAGTAACACTGAAGCTTTCTTT.

This chain joins TRBV11-3 and TRBJ1-5, with a possible D match to TRBD1 (5 bases). CDR3 size: 14 residues. Per germline, CDR1 SGHNT and CDR2 YENEEA. V was cut by 8 bases and J by 0 bases, with 11 bases left in between. The CDR3 DNA is TGTGCCAGCGGCCAGGGCATTAGCAATCAGCCCCAGCATTTT. This sequence encodes CASGQGISNQPQHF.

The table lists this clone with a few counts. V gene TRBV5-6 combines with J gene TRBJ1-3; D gene uncertain. CDR3 length: 14 amino acids. V lost 3 bases and J lost 1, with 8 bases in between. The germline gives CDR1 SGHDT, CDR2 YYEEEE. The CDR3 loop reads CASSSRNSGNTIYF. The CDR3 DNA reads as TGTGCCAGCAGCTCTAGGAATTCTGGAAACACCATATATTTT.

V and J are TRBV7-9 and TRBJ1-6; D call uncertain. This CDR3 comprises 14 residues. Germline CDR1 and CDR2: SEHNR and FQNEAQ (reference sequence). Trimming stripped 5 bases from V and 6 bases from J, with 11 bases between. CDR3 protein: CASSVEGANSPLHF. CDR3 DNA sequence: TGTGCCAGCAGCGTGGAGGGAGCTAATTCACCCCTCCACTTT. The whole variable domain, filled in from reference TRBV7-9 and TRBJ1-6, reads DTGVSQNPRHKITKRGQNVTFRCDPISEHNRLYWYRQTLGQGPEFLTYFQNEAQLEKSRLLSDRFSAERPKGSFSTLEIQRTEQGDSAMYLCASSVEGANSPLHFGNGTRLTVT.